This TCR beta chain was observed in a study of blood T cell repertoires in COVID-19. Across the study: Samples of COVID-19 (acute and convalescent) were obtained from the United States, Italy and Spain.

Germline-derived CDR1 and CDR2 are SEHNR and FQNEAQ (reference sequence). The length of the CDR3 is 13 residues. Trimming took 4 bases from V and 8 from J; bases not matched to a gene: 6. Only in-frame clones appear in the TCRdb table, and some are missing; sequencing was by immunoSEQ multiplex PCR. The data show 200,000 to 250,000 clones, 75% to 85% seen once. Material: peripheral blood. This rearrangement joins TRBV7-9 to TRBJ1-2; 8 bases map to TRBD1. This clonotype was sampled from a woman in her twenties or thirties with COVID-19, enrolled during active disease. The DNA of the CDR3 is TGTGCCAGCAGCTCAAGGACAGGGTCCGGCTACACCTTC. It specifies CASSSRTGSGYTF.